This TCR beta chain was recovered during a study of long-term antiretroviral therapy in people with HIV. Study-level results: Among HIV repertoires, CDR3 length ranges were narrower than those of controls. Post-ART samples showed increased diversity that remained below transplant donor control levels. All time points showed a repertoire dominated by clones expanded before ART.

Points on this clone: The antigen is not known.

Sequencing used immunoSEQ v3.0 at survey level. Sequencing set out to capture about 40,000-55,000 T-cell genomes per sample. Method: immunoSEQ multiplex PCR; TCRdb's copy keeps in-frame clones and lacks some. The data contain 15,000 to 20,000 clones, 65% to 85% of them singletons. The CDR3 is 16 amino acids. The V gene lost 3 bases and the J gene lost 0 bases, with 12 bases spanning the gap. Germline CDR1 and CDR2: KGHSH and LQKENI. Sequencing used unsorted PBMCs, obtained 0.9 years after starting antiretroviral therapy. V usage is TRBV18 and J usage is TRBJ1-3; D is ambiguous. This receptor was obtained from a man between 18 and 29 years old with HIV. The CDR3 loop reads CASSPNFGISGNTIYF. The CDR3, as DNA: TGTGCCAGCTCACCGAATTTTGGGATCTCTGGAAACACCATATATTTT.